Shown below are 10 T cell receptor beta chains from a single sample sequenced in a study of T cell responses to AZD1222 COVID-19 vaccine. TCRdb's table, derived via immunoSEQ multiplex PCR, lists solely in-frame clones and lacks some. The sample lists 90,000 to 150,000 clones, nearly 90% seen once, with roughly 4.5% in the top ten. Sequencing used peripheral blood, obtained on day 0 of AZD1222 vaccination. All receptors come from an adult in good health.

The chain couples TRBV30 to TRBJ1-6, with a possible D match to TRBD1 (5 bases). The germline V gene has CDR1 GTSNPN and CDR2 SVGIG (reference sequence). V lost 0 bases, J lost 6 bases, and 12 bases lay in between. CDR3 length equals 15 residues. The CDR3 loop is CAWSVQGTANSPLHF. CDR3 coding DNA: TGTGCCTGGAGTGTACAAGGGACGGCTAATTCACCCCTCCACTTT.

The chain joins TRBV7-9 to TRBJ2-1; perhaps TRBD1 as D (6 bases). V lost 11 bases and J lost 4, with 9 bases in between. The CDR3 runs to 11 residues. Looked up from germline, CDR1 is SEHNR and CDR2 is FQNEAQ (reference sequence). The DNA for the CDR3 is TGTGCCCGCGGACAGTACAATGAGCAGTTCTTC. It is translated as CARGQYNEQFF.

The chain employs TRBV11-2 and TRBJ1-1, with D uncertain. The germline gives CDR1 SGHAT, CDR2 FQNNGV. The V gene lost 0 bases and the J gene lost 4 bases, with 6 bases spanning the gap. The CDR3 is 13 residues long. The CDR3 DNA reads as TGTGCCAGCAGCTTAGATTTGGCCACTGAAGCTTTCTTT. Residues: CASSLDLATEAFF.

The CDR3 here is CASSLDRTGTGYTF. DNA of the CDR3: TGTGCCAGCAGCTTGGATCGGACAGGGACTGGCTACACCTTC. The chain has TRBV5-8 and TRBJ1-2; 8 bases match TRBD1. The ends lost 0 bases at V and 7 bases at J; junction bases unmatched: 5. This CDR3 comprises 14 residues. The germline V gene has CDR1 SGHTS and CDR2 YDEGEE.

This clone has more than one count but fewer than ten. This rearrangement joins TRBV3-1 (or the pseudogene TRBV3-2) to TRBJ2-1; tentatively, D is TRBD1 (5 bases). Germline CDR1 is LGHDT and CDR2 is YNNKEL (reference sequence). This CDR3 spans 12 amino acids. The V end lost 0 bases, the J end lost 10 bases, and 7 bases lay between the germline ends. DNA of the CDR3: TGTGCCAGCAGCCAAGATCGACAGGAGCAGTTCTTC. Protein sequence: CASSQDRQEQFF.

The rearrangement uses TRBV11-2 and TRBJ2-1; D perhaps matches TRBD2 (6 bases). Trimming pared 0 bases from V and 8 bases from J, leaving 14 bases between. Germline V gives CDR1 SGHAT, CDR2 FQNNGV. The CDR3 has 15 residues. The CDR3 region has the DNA TGTGCCAGCAGCTTAGACCGGGAGCCCGGGTATGAGCAGTTCTTC. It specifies CASSLDREPGYEQFF.

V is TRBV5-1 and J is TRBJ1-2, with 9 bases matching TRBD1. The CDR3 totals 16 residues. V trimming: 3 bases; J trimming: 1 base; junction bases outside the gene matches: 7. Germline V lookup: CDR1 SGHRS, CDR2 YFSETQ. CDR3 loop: CASSWTLGQGNYGYTF. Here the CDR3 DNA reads TGCGCCAGCAGCTGGACCCTGGGACAGGGTAACTATGGCTACACCTTC.

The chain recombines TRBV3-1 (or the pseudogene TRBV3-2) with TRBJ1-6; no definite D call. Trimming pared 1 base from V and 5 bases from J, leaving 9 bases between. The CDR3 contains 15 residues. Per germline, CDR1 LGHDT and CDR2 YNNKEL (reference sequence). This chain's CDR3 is CASSQGLSHNSPLHF. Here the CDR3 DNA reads TGTGCCAGCAGCCAAGGCCTGTCACATAATTCACCCCTCCACTTT.

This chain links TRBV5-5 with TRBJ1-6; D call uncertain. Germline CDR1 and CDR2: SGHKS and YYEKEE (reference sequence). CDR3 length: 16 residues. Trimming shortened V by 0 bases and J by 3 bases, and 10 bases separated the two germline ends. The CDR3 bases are TGTGCCAGCAGCTTGGAACCCCTAATCTATAATTCACCCCTCCACTTT. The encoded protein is CASSLEPLIYNSPLHF.

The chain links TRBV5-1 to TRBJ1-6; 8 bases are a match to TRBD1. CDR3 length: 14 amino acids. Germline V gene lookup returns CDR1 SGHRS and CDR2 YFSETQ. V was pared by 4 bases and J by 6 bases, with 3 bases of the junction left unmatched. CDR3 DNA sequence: TGCGCCAGCAGCCAGGGGGCCGGTAATTCACCCCTCCACTTT. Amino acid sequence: CASSQGAGNSPLHF.